These T cell receptor beta chains were read from a single sample in a study of beta chain features in type 1 diabetes. Sequencing was performed with immunoSEQ multiplex PCR; in TCRdb, only in-frame clones are kept and a portion is missing. The sample yields more than 550,000 clones, about 14% seen once. Sequencing used naive CD4+ T cells from blood. The receptor set was obtained from a man aged 18 to 30 with type 1 diabetes. Both conserved end residues are part of each CDR3. D genes are given only for firm matches. Only part of the rows carry a size: once, few, many, or a class if the clone is expanded.

v_call	d_call	j_call	clone_size	cdr3_aa	cdr3_nt
TRBV7-9	TRBD1	TRBJ2-3	-	CASTLYRGANTDTQYF	TGTGCCAGCACCCTATACAGGGGGGCTAACACAGATACGCAGTATTTT
TRBV7-2	-	TRBJ1-2	few	CASSLAAGYGYTF	TGTGCCAGCAGCTTAGCGGCAGGGTACGGCTACACCTTC
TRBV7-9	TRBD1	TRBJ2-7	-	CASSQQGASYEQYF	TGTGCCAGCAGCCAACAGGGGGCCTCCTACGAGCAGTACTTC
TRBV7-9	-	TRBJ2-7	few	CASSLAGTYEQYF	TGTGCCAGCAGCTTAGCCGGGACCTACGAGCAGTACTTC
TRBV7-9	-	TRBJ1-2	few	CASSWDGSYGYTF	TGTGCCAGCAGCTGGGACGGCTCCTATGGCTACACCTTC
TRBV30	-	TRBJ1-6	-	CAWSPGGLSSPLHF	TGTGCCTGGAGTCCAGGAGGGCTTAGTTCACCCCTCCACTTT
TRBV4-2	-	TRBJ2-7	few	CASSQVGGLFFSYEQYF	TGTGCCAGCAGCCAAGTTGGGGGCCTGTTTTTTTCCTACGAGCAGTACTTC
TRBV6-5	-	TRBJ1-1	few	CASSYSTRDVGEAFF	TGTGCCAGCAGTTACTCGACTCGGGACGTAGGTGAAGCTTTCTTT
TRBV30	-	TRBJ1-5	-	CACELGAHHQPQHF	TGTGCCTGCGAATTAGGGGCTCACCATCAGCCCCAGCATTTT
TRBV18	TRBD1	TRBJ2-7	few	CASSPTTGVIYEQYF	TGTGCCAGCTCACCCACGACAGGGGTTATCTACGAGCAGTACTTC
TRBV5-1	TRBD2	TRBJ2-1	few	CASSNGTSGKNEQFF	TGCGCCAGCAGCAACGGGACTAGCGGGAAGAATGAGCAGTTCTTC
TRBV5-1	-	TRBJ2-5	-	CASSFLYQETQYF	TGCGCCAGCAGCTTTTTGTACCAAGAGACCCAGTACTTC
TRBV5-1	-	TRBJ1-1	few	CASSFIAFPGDTEAFF	TGCGCCAGCAGCTTTATTGCCTTTCCCGGGGACACTGAAGCTTTCTTT
TRBV29-1	TRBD1	TRBJ1-1	-	CSCEGARTEAFF	TGCAGCTGTGAGGGGGCTCGGACTGAAGCTTTCTTT
TRBV7-9	TRBD2	TRBJ2-1	-	CASSLGTSVINEQFF	TGTGCCAGCAGCTTAGGAACTAGCGTAATCAATGAGCAGTTCTTC
TRBV13	-	TRBJ2-1	-	CASTLRYNEQFF	TGTGCCAGCACCCTGCGGTACAATGAGCAGTTCTTC
TRBV19	-	TRBJ1-6	few	CASSINGDNSPLHF	TGTGCCAGTAGTATAAACGGGGATAATTCACCCCTCCACTTT
TRBV28	-	TRBJ2-6	few	CASSIRVGGANVLTF	TGTGCCAGCAGTATCAGGGTAGGTGGGGCCAACGTCCTGACTTTC
TRBV25-1	-	TRBJ1-2	few	CASSEYRGRGDYGYTF	TGTGCCAGCAGTGAATATAGGGGGAGGGGAGACTATGGCTACACCTTC
TRBV6-5	-	TRBJ1-2	-	CASSYNQGLAGYTF	TGTGCCAGCAGTTACAACCAGGGTCTTGCTGGCTACACCTTC
TRBV5-4	-	TRBJ1-1	-	CASSLGGENTEAFF	TGTGCCAGCAGCTTGGGGGGAGAAAACACTGAAGCTTTCTTT
TRBV18	TRBD2	TRBJ2-2	few	CASSPPTGGDTGELFF	TGTGCCAGCTCACCACCGACTGGGGGGGACACCGGGGAGCTGTTTTTT